Presented here are 3 T cell receptor beta chains from one specimen sequenced in a study of metastatic and nonmetastatic thyroid tumors. TCRdb used MiXCR to call clones anew from the PCR reads. The profile covers 25,000 to 35,000 clones, with around 16% appearing a single time and 4% to 5% taken by the ten largest. Not a single patient had been given any form of treatment at any point before undergoing thyroid surgery. Sequencing used blood. Source of these receptors: a female donor with papillary thyroid cancer or a benign thyroid nodule (not recorded which). Some clones in this sample may be carry-over from other donors' samples.

This clone ranks as medium-sized (0.01 to 0.1%). The chain has TRBV6-1 and TRBJ1-5; tentative D call: TRBD1 (6 bases). The CDR3 is 14 amino acids. Germline V gene lookup returns CDR1 MNHNS and CDR2 SASEGT. V gave up 3 bases and J gave up 3 bases, with 9 bases separating them. As DNA, the CDR3 is TGTGCCAGCAGTGAGAGGGGGGTCAATCAGCCCCAGCATTTT. Its translation is CASSERGVNQPQHF.

This clone was seen only a few times. The chain employs TRBV6-1 and TRBJ1-1, with D perhaps TRBD1 (6 bases). CDR1 MNHNS and CDR2 SASEGT come from the germline V gene. CDR3 length: 14 residues. V lost 7 bases and J lost 1, with 13 bases in between. The CDR3 region has the DNA TGTGCCAGCAACGGCCAGGGGTCGAACACTGAAGCTTTCTTT. Residues: CASNGQGSNTEAFF.

This clone appeared many times. V is TRBV9 and J is TRBJ1-6; a possible D gene is TRBD1 (6 bases). The CDR3 contains 14 residues. Trimming removed 3 bases at V and 10 bases at J, with 14 bases between. Germline V CDR1 and CDR2: SGDLS, YYNGEE. The CDR3 nucleotides are TGTGCCAGCAGCGAGAGGGGGGCGGGATCACCCCTCCACTTT. It yields the protein CASSERGAGSPLHF.